This TCR beta chain was identified during a study of T cell repertoires in cytomegalovirus infection. General observations from the study: HLA-C-restricted CMV clonotypes gave the most frequent clonotype in two of eight donors.

Regarding this clonotype: The antigen is not known.

Germline V gives CDR1 MNHEY, CDR2 SVGAGI. V lost 2 bases to trimming and J lost 7 bases; unmatched junction nucleotides: 10. The CDR3 covers 15 residues. TCRdb re-derived calls from the reads in MiXCR, one entry per CDR3 protein. This sample has approximately 100,000 distinct CDR3 sequences, with roughly 40% found just once. Material: CD8+ T cells from cultured PBMCs, obtained from culture after CMV antigen stimulation. The TCR comes from a human donor in good health (CMV status not recorded). Some clones in this sample may be carry-over from other donors' samples. V gene TRBV6-5 combines with J gene TRBJ2-7; 8 positions match TRBD1. CDR3 protein: CASSYPGTGDWEQYF. CDR3 nucleotide sequence: TGTGCCAGCAGTTACCCAGGGACAGGTGATTGGGAGCAGTACTTC.